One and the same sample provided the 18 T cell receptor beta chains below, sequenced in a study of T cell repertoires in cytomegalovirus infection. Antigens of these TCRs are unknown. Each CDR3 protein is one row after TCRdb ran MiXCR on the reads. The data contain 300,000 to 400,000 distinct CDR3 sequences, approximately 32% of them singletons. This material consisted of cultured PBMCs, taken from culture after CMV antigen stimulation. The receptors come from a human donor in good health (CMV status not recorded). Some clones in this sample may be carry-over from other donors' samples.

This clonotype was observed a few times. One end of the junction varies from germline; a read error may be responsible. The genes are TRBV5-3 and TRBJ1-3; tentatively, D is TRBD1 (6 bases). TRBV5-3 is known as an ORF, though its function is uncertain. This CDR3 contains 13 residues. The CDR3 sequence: CASSLRTENTIYF. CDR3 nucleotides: TGTGCCAGCAGCTTGAGGACAGAAAACACCATATATTTT.

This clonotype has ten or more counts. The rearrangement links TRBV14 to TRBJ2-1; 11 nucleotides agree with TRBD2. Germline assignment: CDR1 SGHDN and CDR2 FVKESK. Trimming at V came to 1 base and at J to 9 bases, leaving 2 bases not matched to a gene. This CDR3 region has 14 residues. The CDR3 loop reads CASSQVLAGVEQFF. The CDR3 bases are TGTGCCAGCAGCCAAGTACTAGCGGGGGTTGAGCAGTTCTTC. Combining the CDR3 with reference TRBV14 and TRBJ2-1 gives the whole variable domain EAGVTQFPSHSVIEKGQTVTLRCDPISGHDNLYWYRRVMGKEIKFLLHFVKESKQDESGMPNNRFLAERTGGTYSTLKVQPAELEDSGVYFCASSQVLAGVEQFFGPGTRLTVL.

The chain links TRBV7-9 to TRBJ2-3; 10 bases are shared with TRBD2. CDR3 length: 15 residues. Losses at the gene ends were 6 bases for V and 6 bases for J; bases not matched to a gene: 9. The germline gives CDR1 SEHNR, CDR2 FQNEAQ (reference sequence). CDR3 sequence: CASREREGPSDTQYF. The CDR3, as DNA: TGTGCCAGCAGGGAGCGGGAGGGCCCTTCGGATACGCAGTATTTT.

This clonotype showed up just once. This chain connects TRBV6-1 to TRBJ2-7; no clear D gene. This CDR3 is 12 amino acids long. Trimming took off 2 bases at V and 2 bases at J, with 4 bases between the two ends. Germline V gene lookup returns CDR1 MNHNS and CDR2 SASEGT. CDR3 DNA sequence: TGTGCCAGCAGTGAATACCCCTACGAGCAGTACTTC. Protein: CASSEYPYEQYF.

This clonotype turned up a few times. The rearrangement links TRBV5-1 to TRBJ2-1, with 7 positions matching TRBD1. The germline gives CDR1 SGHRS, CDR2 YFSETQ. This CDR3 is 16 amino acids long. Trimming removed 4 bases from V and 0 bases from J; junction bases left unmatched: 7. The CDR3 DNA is TGCGCCAGCAGCCATGGGGGACAGAGCTCCTACAATGAGCAGTTCTTC. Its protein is CASSHGGQSSYNEQFF.

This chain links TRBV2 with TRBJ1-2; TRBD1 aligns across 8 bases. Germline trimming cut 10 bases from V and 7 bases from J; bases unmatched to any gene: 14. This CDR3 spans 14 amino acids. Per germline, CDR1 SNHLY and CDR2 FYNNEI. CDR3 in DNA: TGTGCCACCCAACAGGGGGTCCTCGTCACTGGCTACACCTTC. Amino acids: CATQQGVLVTGYTF.

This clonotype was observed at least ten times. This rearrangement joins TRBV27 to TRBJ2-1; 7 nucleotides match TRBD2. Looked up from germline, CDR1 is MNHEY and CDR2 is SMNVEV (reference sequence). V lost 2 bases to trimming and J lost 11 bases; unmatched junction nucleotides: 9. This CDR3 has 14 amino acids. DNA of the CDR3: TGTGCCAGCAGTTTAGGAAAACTAGCGCCGAAGCAGTTCTTC. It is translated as CASSLGKLAPKQFF.

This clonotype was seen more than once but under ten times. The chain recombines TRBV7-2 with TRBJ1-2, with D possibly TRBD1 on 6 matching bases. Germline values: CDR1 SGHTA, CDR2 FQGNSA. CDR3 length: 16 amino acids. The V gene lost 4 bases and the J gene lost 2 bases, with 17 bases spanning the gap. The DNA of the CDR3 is TGTGCCAGCAGCTCCCTCTCGACAGGCTCCAACTATGGCTACACCTTC. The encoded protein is CASSSLSTGSNYGYTF. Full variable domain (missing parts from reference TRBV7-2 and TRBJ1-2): GAGVSQSPSNKVTEKGKDVELRCDPISGHTALYWYRQSLGQGLEFLIYFQGNSAPDKSGLPSDRFSAERTGGSVSTLTIQRTQQEDSAVYLCASSSLSTGSNYGYTFGSGTRLTVV.

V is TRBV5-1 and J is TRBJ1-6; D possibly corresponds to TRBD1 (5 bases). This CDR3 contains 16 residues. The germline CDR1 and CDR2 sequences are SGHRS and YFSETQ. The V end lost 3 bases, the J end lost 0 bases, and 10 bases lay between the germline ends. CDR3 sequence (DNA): TGCGCCAGCAGCTCAGGGACGAGCTCCTATAATTCACCCCTCCACTTT. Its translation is CASSSGTSSYNSPLHF.

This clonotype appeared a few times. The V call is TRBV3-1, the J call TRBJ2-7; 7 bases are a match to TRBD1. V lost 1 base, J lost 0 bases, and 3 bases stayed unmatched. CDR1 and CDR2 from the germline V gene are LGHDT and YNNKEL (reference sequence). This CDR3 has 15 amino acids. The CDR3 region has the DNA TGTGCCAGCAGCCAAGGGACAGGCCGCTCCTACGAGCAGTACTTC. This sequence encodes CASSQGTGRSYEQYF.

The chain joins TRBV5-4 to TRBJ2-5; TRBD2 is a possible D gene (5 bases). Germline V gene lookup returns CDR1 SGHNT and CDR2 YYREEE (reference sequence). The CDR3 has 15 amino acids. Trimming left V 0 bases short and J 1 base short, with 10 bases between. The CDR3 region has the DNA TGTGCCAGCAGCTTGGGATACAGCGGCCAAGAGACCCAGTACTTC. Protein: CASSLGYSGQETQYF.

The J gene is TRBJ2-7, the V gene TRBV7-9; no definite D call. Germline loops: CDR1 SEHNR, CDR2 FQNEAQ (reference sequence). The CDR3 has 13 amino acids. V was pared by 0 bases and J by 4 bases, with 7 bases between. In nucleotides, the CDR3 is TGTGCCAGCAGCTTAGCGCCTAAATACGAGCAGTACTTC. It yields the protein CASSLAPKYEQYF.

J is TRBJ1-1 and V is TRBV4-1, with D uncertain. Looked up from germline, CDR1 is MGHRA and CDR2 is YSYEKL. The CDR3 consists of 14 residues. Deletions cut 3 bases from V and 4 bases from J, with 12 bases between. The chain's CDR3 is CASSHATTGTEAFF. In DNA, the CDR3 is TGCGCCAGCAGCCATGCTACAACCGGCACTGAAGCTTTCTTT.

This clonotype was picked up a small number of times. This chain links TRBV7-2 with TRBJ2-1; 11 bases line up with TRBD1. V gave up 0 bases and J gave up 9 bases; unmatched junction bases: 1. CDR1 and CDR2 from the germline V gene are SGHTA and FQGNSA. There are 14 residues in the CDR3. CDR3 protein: CASSLAGTGGEQFF. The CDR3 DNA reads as TGTGCCAGCAGCTTAGCGGGGACAGGGGGTGAGCAGTTCTTC.

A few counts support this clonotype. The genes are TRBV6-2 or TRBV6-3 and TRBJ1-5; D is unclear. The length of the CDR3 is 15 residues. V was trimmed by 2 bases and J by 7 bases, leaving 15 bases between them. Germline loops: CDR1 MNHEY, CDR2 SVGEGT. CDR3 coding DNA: TGTGCCAGCAGTTACGCAGCGGACGGGAGGCAGCCCCAGCATTTT. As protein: CASSYAADGRQPQHF.

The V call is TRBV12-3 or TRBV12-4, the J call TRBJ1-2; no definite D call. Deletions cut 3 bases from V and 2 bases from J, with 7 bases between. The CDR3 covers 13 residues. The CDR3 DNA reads TGTGCCAGCAGTTTTGACCAAAACTATGGCTACACCTTC. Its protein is CASSFDQNYGYTF.

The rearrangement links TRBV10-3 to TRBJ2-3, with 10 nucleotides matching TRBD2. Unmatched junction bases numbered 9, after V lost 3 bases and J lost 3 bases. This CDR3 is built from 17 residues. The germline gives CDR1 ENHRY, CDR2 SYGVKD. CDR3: CAISDRASGGATDTQYF. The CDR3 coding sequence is TGTGCCATCAGTGACCGAGCTAGCGGGGGAGCGACAGATACGCAGTATTTT.

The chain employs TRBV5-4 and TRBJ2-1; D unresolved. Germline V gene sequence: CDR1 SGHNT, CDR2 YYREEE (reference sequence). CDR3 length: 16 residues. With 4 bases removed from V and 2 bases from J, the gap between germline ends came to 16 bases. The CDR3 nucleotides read TGTGCCAGCAGCCAGGTAGCCGGTCTCACCTACAATGAGCAGTTCTTC. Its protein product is CASSQVAGLTYNEQFF. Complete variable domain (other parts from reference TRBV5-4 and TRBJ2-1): ETGVTQSPTHLIKTRGQQVTLRCSSQSGHNTVSWYQQALGQGPQFIFQYYREEENGRGNFPPRFSGLQFPNYSSELNVNALELDDSALYLCASSQVAGLTYNEQFFGPGTRLTVL.